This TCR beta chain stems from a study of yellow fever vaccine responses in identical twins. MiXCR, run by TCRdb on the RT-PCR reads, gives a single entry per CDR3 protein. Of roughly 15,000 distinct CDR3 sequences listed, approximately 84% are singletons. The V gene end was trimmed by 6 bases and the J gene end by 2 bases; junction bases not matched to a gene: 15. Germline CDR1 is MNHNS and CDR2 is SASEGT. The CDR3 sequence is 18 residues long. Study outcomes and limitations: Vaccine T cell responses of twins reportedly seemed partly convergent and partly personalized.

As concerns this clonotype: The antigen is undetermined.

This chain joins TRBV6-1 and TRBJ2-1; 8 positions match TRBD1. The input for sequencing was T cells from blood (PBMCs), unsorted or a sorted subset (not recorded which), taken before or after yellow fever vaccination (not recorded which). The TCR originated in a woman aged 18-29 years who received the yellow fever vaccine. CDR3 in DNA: TGTGCCAGCAGCTCGACAGGGGTCCTTCTACTTACCTACAATGAGCAGTTCTTC. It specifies CASSSTGVLLLTYNEQFF.